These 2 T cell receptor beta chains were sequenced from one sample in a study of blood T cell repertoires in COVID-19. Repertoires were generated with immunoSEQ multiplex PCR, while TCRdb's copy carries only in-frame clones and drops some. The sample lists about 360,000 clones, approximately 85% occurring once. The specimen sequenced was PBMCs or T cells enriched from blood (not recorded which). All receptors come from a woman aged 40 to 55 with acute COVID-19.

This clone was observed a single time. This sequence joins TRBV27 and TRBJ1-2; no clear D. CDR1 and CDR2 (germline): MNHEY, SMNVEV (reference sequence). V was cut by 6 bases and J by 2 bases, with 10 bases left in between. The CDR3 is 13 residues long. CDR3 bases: TGTGCCAGCAGAACGACGGGAAACTATGGCTACACCTTC. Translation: CASRTTGNYGYTF.

CDR3 protein: CATSRDLTDRGTYEQYF. The CDR3 coding sequence is TGTGCCACCAGCAGGGACCTAACGGACAGGGGGACCTACGAGCAGTACTTC. The J gene is TRBJ2-7, the V gene TRBV15; 10 bases are a match to TRBD1. V lost 3 bases to trimming and J lost 2 bases; unmatched junction nucleotides: 10. Germline assignment: CDR1 LNHNV and CDR2 YYDKDF (reference sequence). The CDR3 contains 17 residues.